This T cell receptor (beta chain) was obtained from a study of memory CD8 T cells in hepatitis C reinfection (dated by TCRdb to 2017 to 2019). With respect to the entire study: Of the five donors, three spontaneously resolved two consecutive HCV infections, and two cleared a primary infection but developed chronic infection after reinfection. An HCV reinfection was defined as a positive HCV RNA test that came after two negative tests taken at least 60 days apart. Samples for the late or post reinfection period were taken 12 to 24 weeks after reinfection was detected. The study tracked the TCR beta repertoire of virus-specific CD8 T cells longitudinally across an HCV reinfection episode in four to six donors. Between about 2009 and 2013, about five reinfection cases that had stored pre-reinfection samples were identified. In the reinfection study, participants with a resolved prior HCV infection were followed up every 3 months.

Library preparation employed the immunoSEQ multiplex PCR assay. Genomic DNA was extracted from the sorted cells, and Adaptive Biotechnologies' automated high-throughput method was used to sequence the TCR beta V, D and J regions. CDR3 regions were amplified with a two-step, bias-controlled multiplex PCR. Amplified TCR beta libraries were sequenced on an Illumina instrument. The study's processing was this. Demultiplexed reads were processed to lower amplification and sequencing bias, and the IMGT database was used to assign CDR3 sequences to gene families. Repertoire data were analyzed with ImmunoSEQ software version 2.0. Out-of-frame sequences and sequences with stop codons in the CDR3 were removed from clonotype lists. Any clonotype with a frequency under 0.01% was left out, since that frequency corresponded to less than one cell. Richness was computed as observed richness divided by input cell number, and evenness as Shannon entropy divided by log observed richness. Repertoire diversity and the similarity between time points were measured using Simpson diversity and Morisita-Horn overlap indices. Clonotypes were sorted into dominant (>1%), sub-dominant (0.5-0.99%), low abundance (0.1-0.49%) or lowest abundance (<0.1%) groups. The germline index was obtained by subtracting total nucleotide additions from total CDR3 length and then dividing the result by total CDR3 length. TCRdb limited this immuneACCESS table to in-frame rearrangements with V and J called. A share of clones is missing; checked studies link under half to unresolved V genes, and the rest is unexplained. The DNA was the basis for D and trimming; V, J and clone size are from that table. In all, the sample holds around 5,000 clones, and about nine tenths of those were seen once. About 25% of the sample comes from the top ten.

Broad study findings and their caveats: Because the study included only five donors, definitive conclusions about public clonotypes linked to secondary clearance could not be reached.

Comments on this clone: Its cognate antigen has yet to be identified. Per-base quality was not reported, and no clone a single base away is much larger than it.

The sample's time point label, decoded: late/post reinfection, 12 to 24 weeks after detection. TCR sequencing was performed on the sorted cells directly ex vivo, without any in vitro expansion beforehand. Donors were people who inject drugs enrolled in the Montreal Acute Hepatitis C Cohort Study (HEPCO) in Canada. As controls, total naive CD8 T cells were sorted as viable CD3+ CD8+ CD45RO- cells from a couple of donors at all three reinfection time points. Before sorting, cryopreserved peripheral blood mononuclear cells were thawed and used as the source for purifying CD8 T cells. The MACS CD8+ T cell Isolation Kit was used to enrich CD8 T cells by negative selection. Cell sorting was done on a BD FACSAria II sorter with FACSDiva software, and data were analyzed with FlowJo. CDR1 is given as MNHEY and CDR2 as SVGAGI, both from the germline V gene. Taken from cysteine to phenylalanine, the CDR3 has 15 residues. Kept here is only the CDR3 DNA, which spans 45 bases and is read in frame from base 1. Trimming costs V 2 bases and J 4 bases, and their ends lie 11 bases apart.

This sequence uses TRBV6-5 and TRBJ1-4; the D gene is perhaps TRBD1, on 6 matching bases. The sequence derives from a man aged 50 or older with hepatitis C virus infection. The sequenced material came from naive CD8+ T cells sorted from blood. The sample's cell subset or site label is to be understood as: total naive CD8+CD45RO- T cells. The CDR3 corresponds to CASSYLDRRNEKLFF. The base sequence is TGTGCCAGCAGTTACCTCGACAGGCGTAATGAAAAACTGTTTTTT.